This T cell receptor (beta chain) was documented in a study of TIL therapy for anti-PD-1-resistant metastatic lung cancer. For the study at large: Tumors carried a median about 1.5 non-synonymous mutations per megabase.

In its sample, this clone ranks as large. Other nucleotide sequences from this sample produce the same CDR3. The time point denotes: pre-treatment sample, taken before nivolumab and TIL therapy. Most excised metastases sampled were pleural nodules or supraclavicular lymph nodes. Tumors were harvested before any PD-1/PD-L1 blockade. The immunoSEQ assay was v3. Measured with immunoSEQ multiplex PCR; TCRdb has only the in-frame clones, and not every one. The data hold 13,000 or so clones, with 66% observed a single time. Trimming removed 2 bases from V and 5 bases from J; junction bases left unmatched: 2. This CDR3 region has 15 residues. Germline CDR1 MDHEN, CDR2 SYDVKM.

Material: tumor tissue, obtained at baseline. This chain uses TRBV28 with TRBJ2-1, with 11 bases fitting TRBD2. This receptor was obtained from a woman between 30 and 80 years old with non-small cell lung cancer. The CDR3 spells CASSLLAGGNNEQFF. For the CDR3, the DNA is TGTGCCAGCAGTTTACTAGCGGGAGGTAACAATGAGCAGTTCTTC.